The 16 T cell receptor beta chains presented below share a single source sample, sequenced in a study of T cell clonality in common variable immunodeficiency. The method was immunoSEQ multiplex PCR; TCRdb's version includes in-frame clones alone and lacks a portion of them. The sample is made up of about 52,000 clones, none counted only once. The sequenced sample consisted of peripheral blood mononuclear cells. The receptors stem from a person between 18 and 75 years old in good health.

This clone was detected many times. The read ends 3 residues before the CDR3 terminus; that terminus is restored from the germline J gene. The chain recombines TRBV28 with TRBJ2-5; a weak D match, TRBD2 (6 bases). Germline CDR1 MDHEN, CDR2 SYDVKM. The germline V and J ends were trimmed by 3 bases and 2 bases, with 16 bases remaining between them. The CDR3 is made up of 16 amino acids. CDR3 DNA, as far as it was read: TGTGCCAGCAGTTTTCTACCGGGACTCCTACAAGAGACC. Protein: CASSFLPGLLQET. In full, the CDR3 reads CASSFLPGLLQETQYF.

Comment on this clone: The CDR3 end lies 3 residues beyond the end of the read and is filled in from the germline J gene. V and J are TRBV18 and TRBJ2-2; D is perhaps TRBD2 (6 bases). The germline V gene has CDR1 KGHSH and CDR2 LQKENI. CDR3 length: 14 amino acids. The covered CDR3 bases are TGTGCCAGCTCACCCGCGGGGATTAATGAGGCG. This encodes CASSPAGINEA. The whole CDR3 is CASSPAGINEALFF.

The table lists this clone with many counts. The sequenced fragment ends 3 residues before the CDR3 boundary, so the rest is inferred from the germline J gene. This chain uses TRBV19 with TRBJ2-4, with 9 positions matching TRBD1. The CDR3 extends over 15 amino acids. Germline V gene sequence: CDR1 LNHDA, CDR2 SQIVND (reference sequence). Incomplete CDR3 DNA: TGTGCCAGTAGTATAGCAGGGACAGGGAAAGGGTAT. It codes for CASSIAGTGKGY. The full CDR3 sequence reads CASSIAGTGKGYQYF.

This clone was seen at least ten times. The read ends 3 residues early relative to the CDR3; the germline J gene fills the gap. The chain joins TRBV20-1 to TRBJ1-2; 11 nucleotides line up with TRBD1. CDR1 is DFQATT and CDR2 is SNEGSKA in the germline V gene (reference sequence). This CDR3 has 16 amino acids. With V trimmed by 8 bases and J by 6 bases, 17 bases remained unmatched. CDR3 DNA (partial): TGCAGTTGGCGACACTGGGGGGACAGGGGGAGGCATGGC. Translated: CSWRHWGDRGRHG. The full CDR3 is CSWRHWGDRGRHGYTF.

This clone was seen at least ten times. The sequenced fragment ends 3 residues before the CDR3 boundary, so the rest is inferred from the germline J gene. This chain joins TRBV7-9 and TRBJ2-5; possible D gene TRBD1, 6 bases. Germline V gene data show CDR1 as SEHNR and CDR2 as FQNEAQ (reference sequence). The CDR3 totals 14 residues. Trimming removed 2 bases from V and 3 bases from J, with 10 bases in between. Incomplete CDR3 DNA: TGTGCCAGCAGCTTAAGAGGGGGTGAAGAGACC. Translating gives CASSLRGGEET. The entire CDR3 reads CASSLRGGEETQYF.

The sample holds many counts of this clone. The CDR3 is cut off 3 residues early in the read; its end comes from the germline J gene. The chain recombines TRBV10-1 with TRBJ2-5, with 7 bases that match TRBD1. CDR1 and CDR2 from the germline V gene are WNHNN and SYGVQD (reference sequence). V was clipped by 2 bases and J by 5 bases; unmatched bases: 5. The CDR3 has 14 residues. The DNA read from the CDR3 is TGCGCCAGCAGTGAGAGGGACAGCCGGGAGACC. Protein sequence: CASSERDSRET. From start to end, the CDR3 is CASSERDSRETQYF.

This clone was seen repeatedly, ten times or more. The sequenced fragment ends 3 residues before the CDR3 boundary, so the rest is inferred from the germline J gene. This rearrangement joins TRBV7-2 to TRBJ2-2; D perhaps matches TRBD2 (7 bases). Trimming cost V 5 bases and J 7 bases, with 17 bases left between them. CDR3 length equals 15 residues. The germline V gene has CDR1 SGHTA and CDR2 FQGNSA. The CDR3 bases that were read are TGTGCCAGCAGCCCTGGGGGGGCCAGAAGCGGGGAG. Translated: CASSPGGARSGE. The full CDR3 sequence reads CASSPGGARSGELFF.

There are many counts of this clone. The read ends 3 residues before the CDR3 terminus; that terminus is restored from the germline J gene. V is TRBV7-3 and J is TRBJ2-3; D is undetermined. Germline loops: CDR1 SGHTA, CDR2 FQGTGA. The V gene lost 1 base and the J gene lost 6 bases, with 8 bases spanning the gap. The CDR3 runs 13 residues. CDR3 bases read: TGTGCCAGCAGCTTAATGGTCCGGGATACG. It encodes CASSLMVRDT. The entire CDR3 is CASSLMVRDTQYF.

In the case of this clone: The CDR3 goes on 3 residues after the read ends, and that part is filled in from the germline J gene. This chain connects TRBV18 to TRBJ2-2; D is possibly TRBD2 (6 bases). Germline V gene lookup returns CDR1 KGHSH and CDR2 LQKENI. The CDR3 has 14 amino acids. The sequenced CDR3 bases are TGTGCCAGCTCACCCACGCGGGGCAATGAAAAG. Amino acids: CASSPTRGNEK. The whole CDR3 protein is CASSPTRGNEKLFF.

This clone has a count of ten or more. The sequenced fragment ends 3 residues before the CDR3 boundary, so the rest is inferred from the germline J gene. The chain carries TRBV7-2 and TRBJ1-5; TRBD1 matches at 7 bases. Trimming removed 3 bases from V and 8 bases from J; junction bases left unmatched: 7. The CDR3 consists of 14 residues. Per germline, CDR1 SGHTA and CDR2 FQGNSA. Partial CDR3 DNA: TGTGCCAGCAGCTTGGGACAGCCTGGGGAGCCC. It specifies CASSLGQPGEP. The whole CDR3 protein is CASSLGQPGEPQHF.

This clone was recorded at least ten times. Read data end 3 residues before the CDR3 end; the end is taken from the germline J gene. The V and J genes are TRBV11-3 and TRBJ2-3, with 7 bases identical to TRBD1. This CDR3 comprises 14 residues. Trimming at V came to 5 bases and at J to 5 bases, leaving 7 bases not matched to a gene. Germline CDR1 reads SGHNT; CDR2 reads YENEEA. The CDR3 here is CASSIDRVGDTQYF. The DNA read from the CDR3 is TGTGCCAGCAGCATTGACAGGGTTGGAGATACG.

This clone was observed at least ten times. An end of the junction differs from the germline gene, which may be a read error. The CDR3 sequence: CASSQRLAGSTDTQYF. The CDR3 DNA, read in part, is TGCGCCAGCAGCCAGAGGCTAGCGGGGAGCACAGATACG. The chain carries TRBV4-2 and TRBJ2-3; 9 bases are a match to TRBD2. Sequencing ends 3 residues short of the CDR3 end; the germline J gene provides the rest. This CDR3 has 16 residues. CDR1 and CDR2 from the germline V gene are LGHNA and YNFKEQ.

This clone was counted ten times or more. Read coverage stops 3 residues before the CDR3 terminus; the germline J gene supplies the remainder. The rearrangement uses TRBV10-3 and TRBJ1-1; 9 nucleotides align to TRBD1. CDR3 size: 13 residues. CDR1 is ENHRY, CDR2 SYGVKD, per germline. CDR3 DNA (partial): TGTGCCATCAGCCCGGGACAGGGTGCCGAA. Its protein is CAISPGQGAE. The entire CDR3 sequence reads CAISPGQGAEAFF.

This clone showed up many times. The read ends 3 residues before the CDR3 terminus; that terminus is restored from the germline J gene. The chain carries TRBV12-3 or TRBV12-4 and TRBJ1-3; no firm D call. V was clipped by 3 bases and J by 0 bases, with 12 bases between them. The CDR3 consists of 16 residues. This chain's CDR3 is CASSFVLELSGNTIYF. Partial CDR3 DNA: TGTGCCAGCAGTTTCGTCCTAGAACTCTCTGGAAACACC.

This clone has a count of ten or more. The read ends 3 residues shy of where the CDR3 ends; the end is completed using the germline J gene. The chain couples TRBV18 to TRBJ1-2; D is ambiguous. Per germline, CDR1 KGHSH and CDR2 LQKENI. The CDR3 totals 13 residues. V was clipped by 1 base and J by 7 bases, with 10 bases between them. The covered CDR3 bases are TGTGCCAGCTCACCACAGTCAGAAGGTGGC. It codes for CASSPQSEGG. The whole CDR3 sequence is CASSPQSEGGYTF.

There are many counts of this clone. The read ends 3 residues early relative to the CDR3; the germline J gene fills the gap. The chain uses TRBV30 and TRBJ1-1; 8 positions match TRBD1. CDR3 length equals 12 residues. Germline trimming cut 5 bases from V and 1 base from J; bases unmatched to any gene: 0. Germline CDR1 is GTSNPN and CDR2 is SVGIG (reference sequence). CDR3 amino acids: CAWGQGNTEAFF. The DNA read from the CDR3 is TGTGCCTGGGGACAGGGGAACACTGAA.